This record covers a single T cell receptor beta chain. In germline, CDR1 is SQVTM, CDR2 ANQGSEA. CDR3 length: 13 amino acids. V dropped 2 bases and J dropped 5; count of bases not matched to a gene: 4. Assay used: immunoSEQ multiplex PCR; TCRdb lists only in-frame clones, some missing. Of fewer than 850,000 clones in the sample, around 91% are singletons; the top ten hold 34%. This record belongs to a study of shared clonotypes between healthy human individuals. The source of this sequence is a man between 18 and 35 years old in good health. Some clones in this sample may be carry-over from other donors' samples. The sample was memory CD8+ T cells from PBMCs. Described subset: CD45RO+ cells pooled with CCR7-negative TemRA cells. The chain links TRBV29-1 to TRBJ1-1; 8 bases fit TRBD1. This chain's CDR3 is CSVEQGARTEAFF. The CDR3 DNA is TGCAGCGTTGAACAGGGGGCGCGGACTGAAGCTTTCTTT.